These 6 T cell receptor beta chains came from one sample sequenced in a study of T cells in Graves' hyperthyroidism and ophthalmopathy. Amplified regions were TCR beta CDR3 sequences from RNA transcripts. TCR CDR3 regions were first amplified by RT-PCR with HTBI primers. TCRdb itself ran the multiplex PCR reads through MiXCR, one entry per CDR3 protein. The sample records over 300,000 distinct CDR3 sequences, 12% to 15% being singletons. Material for sequencing was blood. Receptors were obtained from a woman between 35 and 50 years old with Graves' ophthalmopathy.

This clonotype was detected many times. The V gene is TRBV20-1, the J gene TRBJ2-3, with a tentative D call TRBD2 (6 bases). The CDR3 sequence is 15 residues long. CDR1 is DFQATT and CDR2 is SNEGSKA in the germline V gene (reference sequence). Deletions cut 3 bases from V and 5 bases from J, with 18 bases between. This CDR3 reads CSASERRGKIDTQYF. CDR3 sequence (DNA): TGCAGTGCTAGTGAGCGACGCGGGAAAATAGATACGCAGTATTTT.

This clonotype appeared a few times. The CDR3 reads CASSFGDRPYEQYF. The CDR3 nucleotides are TGTGCCAGCAGCTTTGGCGACAGACCCTACGAGCAGTACTTC. This chain connects TRBV11-2 to TRBJ2-7, with a possible D match to TRBD1 (5 bases). V dropped 3 bases and J dropped 2 bases, with 11 bases sitting between them. This CDR3 has 14 residues. Per the germline V gene, CDR1 is SGHAT and CDR2 is FQNNGV.

The rearrangement joins TRBV20-1 to TRBJ1-5, with D maybe TRBD1 (5 bases). The ends were cut back, 3 bases at V and 0 bases at J, with 9 bases in the middle. CDR1 and CDR2 from the germline V gene are DFQATT and SNEGSKA (reference sequence). CDR3 size: 14 residues. In nucleotides, the CDR3 is TGCAGTGCTAGGCAGGACAATAGCAATCAGCCCCAGCATTTT. Amino acids: CSARQDNSNQPQHF.

V gene TRBV5-4 combines with J gene TRBJ2-1, with 10 bases lining up with TRBD2. Germline CDR1 is SGHNT and CDR2 is YYREEE (reference sequence). The CDR3 totals 17 residues. With 4 bases clipped from V and 7 bases from J, the junction kept 14 bases outside the gene matches. The CDR3 sequence is CASSKGRASGRRNEQFF. DNA for the CDR3: TGTGCCAGCAGCAAAGGTCGTGCTAGCGGGAGAAGGAATGAGCAGTTCTTC.

The chain combines TRBV5-6 with TRBJ2-1; 8 bases align to TRBD2. This CDR3 is built from 15 residues. Trimming at V came to 0 bases and at J to 2 bases, leaving 1 base not matched to a gene. Germline V gives CDR1 SGHDT, CDR2 YYEEEE. Here the CDR3 reads CASSLGSGAYNEQFF. The CDR3 nucleotides are TGTGCCAGCAGCTTGGGTAGCGGGGCCTACAATGAGCAGTTCTTC.

This clonotype was recorded many times. The chain combines TRBV28 with TRBJ2-3; the D is unclear. Germline CDR1 and CDR2: MDHEN and SYDVKM. V dropped 3 bases and J dropped 0 bases, with 13 bases sitting between them. The CDR3 runs 16 residues. CDR3 nucleotides: TGTGCCAGCAGTTTTGTACGGGCGACTAGCACAGATACGCAGTATTTT. Translated, it gives CASSFVRATSTDTQYF.